Listed below are T cell receptor beta chains from one sample, sequenced in a study of T-cell reconstitution after alpha-beta-depleted transplantation in children. TCRdb re-derived calls from the PCR reads in MiXCR, one entry per CDR3 protein. The sample has hundreds of thousands of distinct CDR3 sequences, roughly 13% seen once. The input for sequencing was PBMCs, mostly from graft donor cells, taken 360 days after TCRalphabeta/CD19-depleted stem cell transplant. These receptors were collected from a male patient younger than 18 who had a stem cell transplant for acute myeloid leukemia, so the T cells may come from the graft donor. The CDR3 runs from the conserved cysteine through the conserved F or W. Each record gives: D gene, J gene, clone size, V gene, CDR3 DNA, CDR3 protein. A D gene is named only where the DNA matches it firmly. Not all rows give a size; the values are once, few, many and, for expanded clones, a class.

D: .; J: TRBJ2-7; size: .; V: TRBV15; DNA: TGTGCCACCAGCAGGGCCTACGAGCAGTACTTC; CDR3: CATSRAYEQYF
D: .; J: TRBJ2-2; size: few; V: TRBV14; DNA: TGTGCCAGCAGCGTTTCTACAGGGAACACCGGGGAGCTGTTTTTT; CDR3: CASSVSTGNTGELFF
D: .; J: TRBJ2-2; size: .; V: TRBV30; DNA: TGTGCCTACTGGTTGGGGGAGCTGTTTTTT; CDR3: CAYWLGELFF
D: .; J: TRBJ2-1; size: many; V: TRBV28; DNA: TGTGCCAGCAGTCGCACGGATGAGCAGTTCTTC; CDR3: CASSRTDEQFF
D: .; J: TRBJ2-3; size: .; V: TRBV7-3; DNA: TGTGCCAGCAGCCCCGGACTAAGGACAGATACGCAGTATTTT; CDR3: CASSPGLRTDTQYF
D: TRBD2; J: TRBJ2-1; size: few; V: TRBV5-8; DNA: TGTGCCAGCAGCTTGGGGACTAGCGGGAAGGATGAGCAGTTCTTC; CDR3: CASSLGTSGKDEQFF
D: TRBD1; J: TRBJ2-7; size: few; V: TRBV6-1; DNA: TGTGCCAGCAGTGAAATGGGACAGGGGGCAGGGGAGCAGTACTTC; CDR3: CASSEMGQGAGEQYF
D: TRBD2; J: TRBJ2-7; size: .; V: TRBV7-3; DNA: TGTGCCAGCAGCTCCAGCGGGGGTCAGCCCTACGAGCAGTACTTC; CDR3: CASSSSGGQPYEQYF
D: TRBD2; J: TRBJ2-1; size: many; V: TRBV9; DNA: TGTGCCAGCAGCGTCGCCGGGACTAGCGGGAGCTATGAGCAGTTCTTC; CDR3: CASSVAGTSGSYEQFF
D: .; J: TRBJ2-3; size: many; V: TRBV9; DNA: TGTGCCAGCAGCGTAGCGGGATATAGAACAGATACGCAGTATTTT; CDR3: CASSVAGYRTDTQYF
D: .; J: TRBJ2-4; size: many; V: TRBV28; DNA: TGTGCCAGCAGTTTGGGTGGGACCGCCAAAAACATTCAGTACTTC; CDR3: CASSLGGTAKNIQYF
D: .; J: TRBJ2-7; size: .; V: TRBV6-2/TRBV6-3; DNA: TGTGCCAGCAGTTCTCGGATTAGCGGCGGATACGAGCAGTACTTC; CDR3: CASSSRISGGYEQYF
D: TRBD1; J: TRBJ2-5; size: many; V: TRBV3-1; DNA: TGTGCCAGCAGCCAAGCGGGGACAGGTCGGGAGACCCAGTACTTC; CDR3: CASSQAGTGRETQYF
D: .; J: TRBJ1-2; size: many; V: TRBV12-3/TRBV12-4; DNA: TGTGCCAGCACCCGAAGGGGGGAGAGGAATAACTATGGCTACACCTTC; CDR3: CASTRRGERNNYGYTF
D: .; J: TRBJ2-4; size: few; V: TRBV18; DNA: TGTGCCAGCTCCCCGAAGGGCGGCGGAAACATTCAGTACTTC; CDR3: CASSPKGGGNIQYF
D: TRBD1; J: TRBJ2-5; size: .; V: TRBV12-3/TRBV12-4; DNA: TGTGCCAGCAGGTCGCCCGGGACAGGGGGCGAACTGCAGTACTTC; CDR3: CASRSPGTGGELQYF
D: .; J: TRBJ1-1; size: .; V: TRBV10-3; DNA: TGTGCCATCAGTGAGGGGGGGCGCGGCACTGAAGCTTTCTTT; CDR3: CAISEGGRGTEAFF
D: .; J: TRBJ2-7; size: .; V: TRBV20-1; DNA: TGCAGTGCAACCCTCCGGGACCCCTCCTACGAGCAGTACTTC; CDR3: CSATLRDPSYEQYF
D: TRBD2; J: TRBJ2-1; size: many; V: TRBV10-3; DNA: TGTGCCATCACATCCCTAGCGGACTCCTACAATGAGCAGTTCTTC; CDR3: CAITSLADSYNEQFF
D: .; J: TRBJ2-6; size: .; V: TRBV6-5; DNA: TGTGCCAGCAGTTACTCGCTCAGCTCTGGGGCCAACGTCCTGACTTTC; CDR3: CASSYSLSSGANVLTF
D: .; J: TRBJ2-7; size: many; V: TRBV6-2/TRBV6-3; DNA: TGTGCCAGCAGCTCCGTAGGGTACGAGCAGTACTTC; CDR3: CASSSVGYEQYF
D: .; J: TRBJ1-5; size: few; V: TRBV6-5; DNA: TGTGCCAGCGCCGACACGGGGGGCAGCAGCAATCAGCCCCAGCATTTT; CDR3: CASADTGGSSNQPQHF
D: TRBD2; J: TRBJ2-3; size: few; V: TRBV11-2; DNA: TGTGCCAGCAGCGCCTGGACTAGCGGGACGTTTGATACGCAGTATTTT; CDR3: CASSAWTSGTFDTQYF
D: .; J: TRBJ2-6; size: few; V: TRBV28; DNA: TGTGCCAGCAGCATCCGGGACAGGGCCAACGTCCTGACTTTC; CDR3: CASSIRDRANVLTF
D: TRBD2; J: TRBJ2-5; size: many; V: TRBV29-1; DNA: TGCAGCGTTCCGACAGGGACTAGCGGAGAGACCCAGTACTTC; CDR3: CSVPTGTSGETQYF
D: TRBD1; J: TRBJ2-2; size: .; V: TRBV5-1; DNA: TGCGCCAGCAGCCCCCACGGACAGGAGTACACCGGGGAGCTGTTTTTT; CDR3: CASSPHGQEYTGELFF
D: .; J: TRBJ2-7; size: many; V: TRBV4-3; DNA: TGCGCCAGCAGCCAAGATAGTGAGCCCATAAGCTCCTACGAGCAGTACTTC; CDR3: CASSQDSEPISSYEQYF
D: .; J: TRBJ2-7; size: .; V: TRBV29-1; DNA: TGCAGCGTCAAGATGCTACAGGGTTTCCCGGGGGAGCAGTACTTC; CDR3: CSVKMLQGFPGEQYF
D: .; J: TRBJ2-3; size: many; V: TRBV29-1; DNA: TGCAGCGTTGAAGATGTGGGAGAAGGGCTAAAGCGGTCCCGCACAGATACGCAGTATTTT; CDR3: CSVEDVGEGLKRSRTDTQYF
D: .; J: TRBJ1-1; size: .; V: TRBV4-1; DNA: TGCGCCAGCAGCCGAAGTACAGGCTTGAACACTGAAGCTTTCTTT; CDR3: CASSRSTGLNTEAFF
D: .; J: TRBJ2-3; size: .; V: TRBV9; DNA: TGTGCCAGCAGGCCCCTAGGGGTAGATACGCAGTATTTT; CDR3: CASRPLGVDTQYF
D: .; J: TRBJ1-5; size: few; V: TRBV21-1; DNA: TGTGCCAGCAGTCGTTGGTCCCCCGCGGCGGGGAATCAGCCCCAGCATTTT; CDR3: CASSRWSPAAGNQPQHF
D: .; J: TRBJ2-5; size: .; V: TRBV6-2/TRBV6-3; DNA: TGTGCCAGCAGTTATTGGGGTTTAGAGACCCAGTACTTC; CDR3: CASSYWGLETQYF
D: .; J: TRBJ2-1; size: .; V: TRBV7-9; DNA: TGTGCCAGCAGCTTAGGACTTCCCCACAATGAGCAGTTCTTC; CDR3: CASSLGLPHNEQFF
D: .; J: TRBJ2-3; size: few; V: TRBV29-1; DNA: TGCAGCGCATGGGGTACAGGAGTCGGAAGCACAGATACGCAGTATTTT; CDR3: CSAWGTGVGSTDTQYF
D: TRBD1; J: TRBJ1-3; size: few; V: TRBV12-3/TRBV12-4; DNA: TGTGCCAGCACCCCGTCCGCAGGGGGTGGAAACACCATATATTTT; CDR3: CASTPSAGGGNTIYF
D: TRBD1; J: TRBJ2-7; size: .; V: TRBV18; DNA: TGTGCCAGCTCACCACCATCCGGACAGGCCTCCTACGAGCAGTACTTC; CDR3: CASSPPSGQASYEQYF
D: .; J: TRBJ2-6; size: few; V: TRBV10-3; DNA: TGTGCCATCAGTGAACAGGGTCCCGGGGCCAACGTCCTGACTTTC; CDR3: CAISEQGPGANVLTF
D: .; J: TRBJ1-2; size: .; V: TRBV30; DNA: TGTGCCTGGGGGAGTCACGGCTACACCTTC; CDR3: CAWGSHGYTF
D: .; J: TRBJ2-7; size: .; V: TRBV12-3/TRBV12-4; DNA: TGTGCCAGCAGCCGAAGGGGTCCACCGTCCTACGAGCAGTACTTC; CDR3: CASSRRGPPSYEQYF